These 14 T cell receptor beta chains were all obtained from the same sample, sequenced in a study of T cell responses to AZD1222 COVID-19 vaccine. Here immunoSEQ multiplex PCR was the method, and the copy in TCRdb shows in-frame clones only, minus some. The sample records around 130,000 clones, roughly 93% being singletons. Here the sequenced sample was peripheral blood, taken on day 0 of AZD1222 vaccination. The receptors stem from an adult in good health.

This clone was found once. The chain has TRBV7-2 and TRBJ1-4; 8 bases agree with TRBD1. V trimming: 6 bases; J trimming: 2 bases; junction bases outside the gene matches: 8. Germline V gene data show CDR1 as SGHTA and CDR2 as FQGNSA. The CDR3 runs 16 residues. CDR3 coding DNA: TGTGCCAGCAGTTGGGCGACAGGGGTGACTAATGAAAAACTGTTTTTT. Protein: CASSWATGVTNEKLFF.

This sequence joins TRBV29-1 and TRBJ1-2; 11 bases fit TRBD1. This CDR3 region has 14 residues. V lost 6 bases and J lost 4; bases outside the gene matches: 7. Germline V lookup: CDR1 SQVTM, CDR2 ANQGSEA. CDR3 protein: CSVGPGQGGYGYTF. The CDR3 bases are TGCAGCGTAGGACCGGGACAGGGGGGCTATGGCTACACCTTC.

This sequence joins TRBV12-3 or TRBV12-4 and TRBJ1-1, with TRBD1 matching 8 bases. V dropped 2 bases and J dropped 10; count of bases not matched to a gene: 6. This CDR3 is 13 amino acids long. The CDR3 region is CASSLRQGARAFF. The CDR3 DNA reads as TGTGCCAGCAGTTTACGGCAGGGGGCTCGAGCTTTCTTT.

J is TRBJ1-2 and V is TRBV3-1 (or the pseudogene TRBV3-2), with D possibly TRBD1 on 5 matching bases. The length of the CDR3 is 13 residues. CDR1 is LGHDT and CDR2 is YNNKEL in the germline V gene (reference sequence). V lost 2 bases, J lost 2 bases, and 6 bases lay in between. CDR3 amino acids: CASSQRGNYGYTF. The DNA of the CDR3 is TGTGCCAGCAGCCAACGGGGGAACTATGGCTACACCTTC.

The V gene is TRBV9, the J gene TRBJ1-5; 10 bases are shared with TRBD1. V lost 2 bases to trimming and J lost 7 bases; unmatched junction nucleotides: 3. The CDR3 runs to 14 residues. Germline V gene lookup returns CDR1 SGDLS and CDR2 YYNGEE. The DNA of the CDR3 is TGTGCCAGCAGCGTCGGGACAGGGGACCAGCCCCAGCATTTT. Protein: CASSVGTGDQPQHF. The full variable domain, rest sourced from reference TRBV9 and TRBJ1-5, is DSGVTQTPKHLITATGQRVTLRCSPRSGDLSVYWYQQSLDQGLQFLIQYYNGEERAKGNILERFSAQQFPDLHSELNLSSLELGDSALYFCASSVGTGDQPQHFGDGTRLSIL.

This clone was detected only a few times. This CDR3 reads CASSPRTGRVYEQYF. In DNA, the CDR3 is TGTGCCAGCTCACCCCGGACAGGGCGAGTCTACGAGCAGTACTTC. The rearrangement uses TRBV18 and TRBJ2-7; TRBD1 matches 8 bases. CDR3 length: 15 amino acids. Germline V lookup: CDR1 KGHSH, CDR2 LQKENI. The V gene end was trimmed by 3 bases and the J gene end by 3 bases; junction bases not matched to a gene: 7.

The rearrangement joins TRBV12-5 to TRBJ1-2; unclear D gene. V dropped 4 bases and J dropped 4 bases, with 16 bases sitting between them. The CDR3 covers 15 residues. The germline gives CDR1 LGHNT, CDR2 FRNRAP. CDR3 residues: CASGSRPIPGYGYTF. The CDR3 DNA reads TGTGCTAGTGGTTCCCGACCCATCCCGGGCTATGGCTACACCTTC.

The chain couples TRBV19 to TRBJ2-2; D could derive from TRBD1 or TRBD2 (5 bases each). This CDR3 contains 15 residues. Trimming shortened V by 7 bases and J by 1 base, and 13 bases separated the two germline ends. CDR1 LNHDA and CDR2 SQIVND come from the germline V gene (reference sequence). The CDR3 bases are TGTGCCAGTATCCCGGGACGGTTGAACACCGGGGAGCTGTTTTTT. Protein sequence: CASIPGRLNTGELFF.

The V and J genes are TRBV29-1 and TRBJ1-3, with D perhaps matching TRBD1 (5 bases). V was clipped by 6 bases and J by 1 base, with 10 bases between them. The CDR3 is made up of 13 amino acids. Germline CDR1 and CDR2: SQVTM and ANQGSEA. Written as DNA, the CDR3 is TGCAGCGTCCGACAGTTGTCTGGAAACACCATATATTTT. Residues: CSVRQLSGNTIYF. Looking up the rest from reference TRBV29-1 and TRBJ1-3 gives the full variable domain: SAVISQKPSRDICQRGTSLTIQCQVDSQVTMMFWYRQQPGQSLTLIATANQGSEATYESGFVIDKFPISRPNLTFSTLTVSNMSPEDSSIYLCSVRQLSGNTIYFGEGSWLTVV.

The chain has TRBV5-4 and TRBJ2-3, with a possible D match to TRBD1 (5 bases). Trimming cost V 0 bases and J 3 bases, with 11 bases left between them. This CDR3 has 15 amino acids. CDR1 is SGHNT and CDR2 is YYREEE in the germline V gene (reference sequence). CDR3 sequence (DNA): TGTGCCAGCAGCTTGGAGGTCAGGGAAACAGATACGCAGTATTTT. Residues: CASSLEVRETDTQYF.

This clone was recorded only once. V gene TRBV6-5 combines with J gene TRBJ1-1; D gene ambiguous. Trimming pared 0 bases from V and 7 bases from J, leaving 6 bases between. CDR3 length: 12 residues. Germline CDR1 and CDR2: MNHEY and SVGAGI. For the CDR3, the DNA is TGTGCCAGCAGTTACTCAAGCAGTGAAGCTTTCTTT. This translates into CASSYSSSEAFF.

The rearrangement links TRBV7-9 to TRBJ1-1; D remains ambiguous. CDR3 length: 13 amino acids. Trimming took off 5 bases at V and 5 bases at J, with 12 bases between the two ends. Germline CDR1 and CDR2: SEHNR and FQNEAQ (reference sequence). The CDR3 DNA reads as TGTGCCAGCAGCCCCCTCGGTGTTACTGAAGCTTTCTTT. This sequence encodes CASSPLGVTEAFF. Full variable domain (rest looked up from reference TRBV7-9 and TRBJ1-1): DTGVSQNPRHKITKRGQNVTFRCDPISEHNRLYWYRQTLGQGPEFLTYFQNEAQLEKSRLLSDRFSAERPKGSFSTLEIQRTEQGDSAMYLCASSPLGVTEAFFGQGTRLTVV.

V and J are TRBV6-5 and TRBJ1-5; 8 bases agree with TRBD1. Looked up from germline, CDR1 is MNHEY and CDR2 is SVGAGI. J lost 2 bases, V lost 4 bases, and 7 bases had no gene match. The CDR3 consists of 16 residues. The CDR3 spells CASSSYSGGGNQPQHF. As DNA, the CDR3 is TGTGCCAGCAGTTCTTACTCAGGGGGCGGCAATCAGCCCCAGCATTTT.

For the CDR3, the DNA is TGTGCCTCCCCACCGGCACAGGGTTCGAGGCAGCCCCAGCATTTT. Encoded protein: CASPPAQGSRQPQHF. V is TRBV5-8 and J is TRBJ1-5; possible D gene TRBD1, 6 bases. V lost 10 bases and J lost 7, with 24 bases in between. The CDR3 has 15 residues. The germline V gene encodes CDR1 SGHTS and CDR2 YDEGEE.